This T cell receptor beta chain was recovered during a study of cytomegalovirus exposure and HLA in healthy donors. Points from the study as a whole: In a later analysis, a genetic analysis reported fewer productive-TCR N-insertions in an Asian-associated ancestry cluster than the cohort average. Usually a TCR sequence was rare, but some public TCRs were found in many donors.

Vbeta (60) and Jbeta (13) primers were used in the PCR. The protocol was immunoSEQ multiplex PCR, while the TCRdb copy is restricted to in-frame clones and leaves out a portion. The sample contains roughly 130,000 clones, approximately 80% of which appear only once. Concerning this clone: Its antigen is as yet unknown.

Germline CDR1 reads SNHLY; CDR2 reads FYNNEI. V lost 6 bases to trimming and J lost 3 bases; unmatched junction nucleotides: 6. The CDR3 spans 15 residues. Sequenced material: PBMCs. The sequence came from a man aged 45 to 65 in good health and CMV-seronegative. The chain employs TRBV2 and TRBJ1-3, with 9 bases identical to TRBD1. The CDR3 bases are TGTGCCAGCAGCGTTGGGACAGGGTTTGGAAACACCATATATTTT. Amino acids: CASSVGTGFGNTIYF. Looking up the rest from reference TRBV2 and TRBJ1-3 gives the full variable domain: EPEVTQTPSHQVTQMGQEVILRCVPISNHLYFYWYRQILGQKVEFLVSFYNNEISEKSEIFDDQFSVERPDGSNFTLKIRSTKLEDSAMYFCASSVGTGFGNTIYFGEGSWLTVV.